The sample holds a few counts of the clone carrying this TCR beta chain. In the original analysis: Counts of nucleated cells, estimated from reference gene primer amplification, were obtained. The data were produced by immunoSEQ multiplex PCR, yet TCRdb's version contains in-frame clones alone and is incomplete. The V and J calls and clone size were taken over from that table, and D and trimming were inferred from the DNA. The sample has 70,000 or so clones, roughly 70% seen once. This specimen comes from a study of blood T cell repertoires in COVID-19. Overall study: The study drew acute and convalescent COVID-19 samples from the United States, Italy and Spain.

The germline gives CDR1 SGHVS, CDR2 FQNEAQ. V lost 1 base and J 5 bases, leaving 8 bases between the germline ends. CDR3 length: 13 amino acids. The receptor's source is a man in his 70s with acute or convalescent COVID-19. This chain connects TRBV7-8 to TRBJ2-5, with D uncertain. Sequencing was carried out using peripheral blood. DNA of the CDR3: TGTGCCAGCAGCTTAGGGGCTCGGGAGACCCAGTACTTC. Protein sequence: CASSLGARETQYF.